These 18 T cell receptor beta chains came from one sample sequenced in a study of cytomegalovirus exposure and HLA in healthy donors. PCR was performed using 60 Vbeta and 13 Jbeta primers. Only in-frame clones appear in the TCRdb table, and some are missing; sequencing was by immunoSEQ multiplex PCR. The sample lists approximately 190,000 clones, approximately 84% occurring once. The sample taken for sequencing was PBMCs. The receptors shown here come from a man aged 45-65 years in good health and CMV-seronegative.

The rearrangement links TRBV6-5 to TRBJ2-3; 10 bases are a match to TRBD2. With V trimmed by 6 bases and J by 4 bases, 7 bases remained unmatched. The CDR3 extends over 15 amino acids. Germline-derived CDR1 and CDR2 are MNHEY and SVGAGI. CDR3 nucleotide sequence: TGTGCCAGCAGATACAGCGGGGGGGTCTCAGATACGCAGTATTTT. Translating gives CASRYSGGVSDTQYF.

The chain combines TRBV5-6 with TRBJ2-1; TRBD1 agrees at 10 bases. This CDR3 has 15 amino acids. Germline-derived CDR1 and CDR2 are SGHDT and YYEEEE. Germline trimming cut 4 bases from V and 3 bases from J; bases unmatched to any gene: 4. CDR3 region: CASSRRTGGYNEQFF. In DNA, the CDR3 is TGTGCCAGCAGCCGCCGGACAGGGGGCTACAATGAGCAGTTCTTC.

The chain employs TRBV9 and TRBJ2-1; 8 nucleotides align to TRBD1. This CDR3 contains 11 residues. Germline CDR1 reads SGDLS; CDR2 reads YYNGEE. J was trimmed by 15 bases and V by 3 bases; bases with no gene match: 5. CDR3 sequence (DNA): TGTGCCAGCAGCGCCGGACAGGGAACGTTCTTC. Protein: CASSAGQGTFF.

J is TRBJ1-4 and V is TRBV29-1; D gene uncertain. CDR1 is SQVTM, CDR2 ANQGSEA, per germline. This CDR3 has 13 amino acids. V was trimmed by 5 bases and J by 8 bases, leaving 15 bases between them. This CDR3 reads CSVKVAGREKLFF. The CDR3 nucleotides are TGCAGCGTTAAGGTCGCCGGGAGGGAAAAACTGTTTTTT.

The gene calls are TRBV7-2 and TRBJ2-7; D not resolved. The CDR3 has 16 amino acids. The V end lost 1 base, the J end lost 6 bases, and 19 bases lay between the germline ends. Germline CDR1 is SGHTA and CDR2 is FQGNSA. The CDR3 protein is CASSLGGPASASEQYF. Written as DNA, the CDR3 is TGTGCCAGCAGCTTAGGTGGTCCAGCGTCCGCTTCCGAGCAGTACTTC.

The V gene is TRBV6-1, the J gene TRBJ2-2, with D perhaps TRBD2 (5 bases). Germline V CDR1 and CDR2: MNHNS, SASEGT. Trimming stripped 1 base from V and 9 bases from J, with 6 bases between. This CDR3 is built from 12 residues. CDR3 nucleotide sequence: TGTGCCAGCAGTGAAGGGAGGCGGGAGCTGTTTTTT. Translated, it gives CASSEGRRELFF.

This clone was recorded a few times. The chain combines TRBV7-8 with TRBJ1-2; D gene uncertain. The V gene's germline CDR1 is SGHVS and CDR2 FQNEAQ. Trimming took 1 base from V and 8 from J, leaving 14 bases between them. The CDR3 is made up of 14 amino acids. CDR3 DNA sequence: TGTGCCAGCAGCTTAGAGTACGACTCAGAAGGCTACACCTTC. Its protein product is CASSLEYDSEGYTF.

The genes are TRBV7-3 and TRBJ2-2, with no clear D. The V gene's germline CDR1 is SGHTA and CDR2 FQGTGA. The CDR3 has 15 residues. Trimming cost V 5 bases and J 6 bases, with 16 bases left between them. This CDR3 is CASSDGSDVPGELFF. The CDR3 DNA reads as TGTGCCAGCAGCGACGGGTCAGATGTCCCCGGGGAGCTGTTTTTT.

This clone was found a few times. The chain uses TRBV5-5 and TRBJ1-1, with 7 bases lining up with TRBD1. The CDR3 runs 12 residues. Germline V CDR1 and CDR2: SGHKS, YYEKEE (reference sequence). The J segment lost 11 bases and the V segment lost 5 bases, leaving 9 bases of the junction unmatched. The CDR3 DNA is TGTGCCAGCAGGCGACAGGGTCTGGGCGCTTTCTTT. Translation: CASRRQGLGAFF.

The chain is built from TRBV9 and TRBJ1-2; TRBD1 agrees at 7 bases. The ends lost 4 bases at V and 2 bases at J; junction bases unmatched: 5. The germline gives CDR1 SGDLS, CDR2 YYNGEE. The CDR3 loop spans 14 amino acids. CDR3 residues: CASSPQTGNYGYTF. In nucleotides, the CDR3 is TGTGCCAGCAGCCCACAGACAGGGAACTATGGCTACACCTTC.

The rearrangement links TRBV25-1 to TRBJ2-5; 7 nucleotides match TRBD1. This CDR3 region has 13 residues. Per germline, CDR1 MGHDK and CDR2 SYGVNS. The ends lost 5 bases at V and 4 bases at J; junction bases unmatched: 4. Here the CDR3 DNA reads TGTGCCAGCAGTAGGGCAGGGGGAGAGACCCAGTACTTC. Protein sequence: CASSRAGGETQYF.

This clone was detected only a few times. Relative to the germline gene, one junction end is altered; a read error may explain this. The V gene is TRBV7-9, the J gene TRBJ1-2; D gene ambiguous. The CDR3 has 12 residues. Germline V gives CDR1 SEHNR, CDR2 FQNEAQ (reference sequence). The CDR3 reads CSSSSTNYGYTF. The CDR3, as DNA: TGTTCCAGCAGCTCTACTAACTATGGCTACACCTTC.

On this clone: The sample carries other DNA sequences with the same CDR3. The CDR3 loop reads CASSLASGVSYEQYF. The DNA for the CDR3 is TGTGCCAGCAGCTTAGCCAGCGGGGTCTCCTACGAGCAGTACTTC. The V gene is TRBV7-2, the J gene TRBJ2-7; 7 bases fit TRBD2. Germline CDR1 SGHTA, CDR2 FQGNSA. With V trimmed by 0 bases and J by 0 bases, 2 bases remained unmatched. This CDR3 spans 15 amino acids.

Only one count was recorded for this clone. The chain couples TRBV6-1 to TRBJ2-1, with D possibly being TRBD2 (6 bases). CDR1 MNHNS and CDR2 SASEGT come from the germline V gene. V was trimmed by 9 bases and J by 4 bases, leaving 16 bases between them. The CDR3 length is 14 residues. The CDR3 DNA reads as TGTGCCAGTAACCGGGACTTCCAGTACAATGAGCAGTTCTTC. Its protein product is CASNRDFQYNEQFF.

This clone has just a few counts. This sequence joins TRBV9 and TRBJ1-6, with D possibly being TRBD1 (6 bases). The germline gives CDR1 SGDLS, CDR2 YYNGEE. The CDR3 is made up of 16 amino acids. V lost 3 bases and J 5 bases, leaving 15 bases between the germline ends. The DNA for the CDR3 is TGTGCCAGCAGCGCCGACCTGACAGGCAATAATTCACCCCTCCACTTT. Protein: CASSADLTGNNSPLHF.

V and J are TRBV5-1 and TRBJ1-1, with a tentative D call TRBD1 (5 bases). Germline CDR1 is SGHRS and CDR2 is YFSETQ. The CDR3 sequence is 13 residues long. Trimming took 3 bases from V and 3 from J, leaving 9 bases between them. CDR3 amino acids: CASSWGGDTEAFF. DNA for the CDR3: TGCGCCAGCAGCTGGGGCGGGGACACTGAAGCTTTCTTT.

This clone came up once. J is TRBJ1-2 and V is TRBV14; 9 nucleotides match TRBD1. Trimming cost V 5 bases and J 3 bases; bases outside gene matches: 4. There are 14 residues in the CDR3. Germline CDR1 SGHDN, CDR2 FVKESK. CDR3 in DNA: TGTGCCAGCAGCTCCCGGACAGGGGACTATGGCTACACCTTC. Translating gives CASSSRTGDYGYTF.

The chain uses TRBV10-3 and TRBJ2-3, with TRBD2 matching over 7 bases. Germline lookup yields CDR1 ENHRY and CDR2 SYGVKD. CDR3 size: 16 residues. Trimming removed 3 bases from V and 2 bases from J; junction bases left unmatched: 8. The CDR3: CAISDLSGGFTDTQYF. The CDR3, as DNA: TGTGCCATCAGTGATCTATCGGGGGGATTCACAGATACGCAGTATTTT.